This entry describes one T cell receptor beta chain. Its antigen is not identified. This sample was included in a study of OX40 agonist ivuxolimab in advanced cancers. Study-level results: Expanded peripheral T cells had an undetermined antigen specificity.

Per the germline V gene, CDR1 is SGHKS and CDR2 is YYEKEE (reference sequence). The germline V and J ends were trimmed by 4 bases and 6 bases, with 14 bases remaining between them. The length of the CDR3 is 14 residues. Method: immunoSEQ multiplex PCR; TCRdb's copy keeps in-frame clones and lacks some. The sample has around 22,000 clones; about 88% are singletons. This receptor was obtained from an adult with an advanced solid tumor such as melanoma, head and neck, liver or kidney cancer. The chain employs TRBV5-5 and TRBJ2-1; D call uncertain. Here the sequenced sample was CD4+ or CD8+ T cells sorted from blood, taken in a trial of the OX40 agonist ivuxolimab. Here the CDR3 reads CASSLSPISNEQFF. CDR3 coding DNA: TGTGCCAGCAGCCTTAGCCCAATTTCCAATGAGCAGTTCTTC.